The rows below give T cell receptor beta chains drawn from one sample of a study of beta chain features in type 1 diabetes. TCRdb's copy holds only in-frame clones and misses some; the assay was immunoSEQ multiplex PCR. The table includes 500,000 to 700,000 clones, 15% detected once. The material sequenced was naive CD4+ T cells from blood. The receptors originated from a man aged 18 to 35 in good health. CDR3s include the opening cysteine and the closing phenylalanine or tryptophan. A D gene is named only where the DNA matches it firmly. Clone size is not always given. Where it is, it says once, few, many or a class for expanded clones.

TRBD2 few TRBJ2-5 TRBV7-3 TGTGCCAGCAGCTTACGGGCTAGCGGGAGAGGAGAGACCCAGTACTTC CASSLRASGRGETQYF
. few TRBJ2-4 TRBV5-4 TGTGCCAGCAGCTTGGCAATGGAAAACATTCAGTACTTC CASSLAMENIQYF
TRBD2 . TRBJ2-2 TRBV10-3 TGTGCCACCAGGCTGGAGCGGGGGAACACCGGGGAGCTGTTTTTT CATRLERGNTGELFF
. . TRBJ2-3 TRBV6-5 TGTGCCAGCAGTTACTATCGGGGGGCCGGCGCAGATACGCAGTATTTT CASSYYRGAGADTQYF
TRBD1 few TRBJ1-5 TRBV4-3 TGCGCCAGCAGCCTCTTGACAGGGGCTGGACCCCAGCATTTT CASSLLTGAGPQHF
. . TRBJ1-3 TRBV19 TGTGCCAGTAGCACCATCAGAAACACCATATATTTT CASSTIRNTIYF
. . TRBJ2-4 TRBV5-8 TGTGCCAGCAGCTTGGGGGGGCAATCCAAAAACATTCAGTACTTC CASSLGGQSKNIQYF
. . TRBJ2-5 TRBV6-5 TGTGCCAGCAGTTACCAGGACAGAGAGACCCAGTACTTC CASSYQDRETQYF
TRBD2 . TRBJ2-5 TRBV4-2 TGTGCCAGCAGCCAAGGGCCCGGGGGGACTAACATAGAGACCCAGTACTTC CASSQGPGGTNIETQYF
TRBD2 . TRBJ2-1 TRBV5-1 TGCGCCAGCAGCTTGGAGGTCCGAAGGGGCGGGGGTGAGCAGTTCTTC CASSLEVRRGGGEQFF
. . TRBJ2-4 TRBV28 TGTGCCAGCAGGGACACGGCTAAAAACATTCAGTACTTC CASRDTAKNIQYF
TRBD2 few TRBJ2-3 TRBV10-3 TGTGCCATCAGTGAGGTCGGGGGGAACACAGATACGCAGTATTTT CAISEVGGNTDTQYF
TRBD2 few TRBJ2-1 TRBV10-3 TGTGCCATCAGTGGGTTTAGCGGGAGCTCCTACAATGAGCAGTTCTTC CAISGFSGSSYNEQFF
TRBD1 . TRBJ1-3 TRBV25-1 TGTGCCAGCTCGGGACAGAGACCCTCTGGAAACACCATATATTTT CASSGQRPSGNTIYF
. few TRBJ2-5 TRBV5-4 TGTGCCAGCAGCCTCGAGACGGCGGTGCGAGAGACCCAGTACTTC CASSLETAVRETQYF
TRBD1 . TRBJ1-2 TRBV18 TGTGCCAGCACCCGGCTACAGGGGAACTATGGCTACACCTTC CASTRLQGNYGYTF
. few TRBJ1-2 TRBV14 TGTGCCAGCAGCGGAGGTGGTGGGGAAATCCCCTATGGCTACACCTTC CASSGGGGEIPYGYTF
. few TRBJ2-7 TRBV5-1 TGCGCCAGCAGCTCACTCTGGGAAAGGGGAGGCATCGAGCAGTACTTC CASSSLWERGGIEQYF
. few TRBJ2-7 TRBV7-9 TGTGCGGGGGCCGCGGGGGCTGGAGAGCAGTACTTC CAGAAGAGEQYF
. . TRBJ2-7 TRBV2 TGTGCCAGCAGGGCGACAGGAATCTACGAGCAGTACTTC CASRATGIYEQYF
. . TRBJ2-1 TRBV7-9 TGTGCCAGCAGCCCGACCGCCGCAACCGGGACATCGGGTCAGTTCTTC CASSPTAATGTSGQFF
. few TRBJ1-2 TRBV9 TGTGCCAGCAGCGTAGGTGAACAGGTTTGGAATGGCTACACCTTC CASSVGEQVWNGYTF
. . TRBJ1-4 TRBV29-1 TGCAGCGTTGTGGGCCACACAGGAGGGGGTGAAAAACTGTTTTTT CSVVGHTGGGEKLFF
TRBD1 few TRBJ1-4 TRBV29-1 TGCAGCGTACAGGGGGCCAGAACTAATGAAAAACTGTTTTTT CSVQGARTNEKLFF
. . TRBJ1-1 TRBV21-1 TGTGCCAGCAGCCCGGGCCGATATCCCACTGAAGCTTTCTTT CASSPGRYPTEAFF
TRBD1 . TRBJ2-7 TRBV5-1 TGCGCCAGCAGCTTTATGGTCCTGGACAGGGGGTCCTACGAGCAGTACTTC CASSFMVLDRGSYEQYF
TRBD1 few TRBJ2-2 TRBV6-6 TGTGCCAGCAGTTACTCGCCGGGACAGAGCACCGGGGAGCTGTTTTTT CASSYSPGQSTGELFF
TRBD2 . TRBJ2-1 TRBV6-1 TGTGCCAGCAGCCAGCGGGGAAGCTCCTACAATGAGCAGTTCTTC CASSQRGSSYNEQFF
. few TRBJ2-1 TRBV7-2 TGTGCCAGCAGCCCCACGGGGAATGAGCAGTTCTTC CASSPTGNEQFF
. . TRBJ1-4 TRBV27 TGTGCCAGCAGTTTATCTGGGGGCCTGGGCTTCAAACTGTTTTTT CASSLSGGLGFKLFF
. . TRBJ2-6 TRBV5-1 TGCGCCAGCAGCTTCTCCTTCGGGGCTTCCTCGGGGGCCAACGTCCTGACTTTC CASSFSFGASSGANVLTF
TRBD1 . TRBJ2-7 TRBV7-2 TGTGCCAGCAGCTCTCCGGGACAGCGCTACGAGCAGTACTTC CASSSPGQRYEQYF
. . TRBJ1-1 TRBV7-3 TGTGCCAGCAGCTTGTCGGAAGATGAAGCTTTCTTT CASSLSEDEAFF
. . TRBJ1-1 TRBV10-3 TGTGCCATCAGTGTGGGGGACACTGAAGCTTTCTTT CAISVGDTEAFF
. . TRBJ1-2 TRBV4-3 TGCGCCAGCAGCCAGGCCGGGACCCAGAACTATGGCTACACCTTC CASSQAGTQNYGYTF
TRBD2 few TRBJ2-7 TRBV7-9 TGTGCCAGCAGCCCAAGGACTAGCGGGACCTACGAGCAGTACTTC CASSPRTSGTYEQYF
. . TRBJ1-1 TRBV7-2 TGTGCCAGCCGCCCTTCCGGAGCGCCTGAAGCTTTCTTT CASRPSGAPEAFF
TRBD1 few TRBJ1-2 TRBV7-9 TGTGCCAGCAGCTTAGGCTGGGACAGGGAGTACTATGGCTACACCTTC CASSLGWDREYYGYTF
. . TRBJ2-7 TRBV7-2 TGTGCCAGCAGCTTACAGAGGGCCTACGAGCAGTACTTC CASSLQRAYEQYF
. few TRBJ1-1 TRBV7-2 TGTGCCAGCAACCAAGGACCGGGACGGGAGAACACTGAAGCTTTCTTT CASNQGPGRENTEAFF
TRBD1 . TRBJ1-1 TRBV18 TGTGCCAGCTCACTAGACAGGGGGAACACTGAAGCTTTCTTT CASSLDRGNTEAFF
TRBD2 . TRBJ2-3 TRBV5-1 TGCGCCAGCAGTGGGGAGGGGAGCACAGATACGCAGTATTTT CASSGEGSTDTQYF
. few TRBJ2-1 TRBV11-2 TGTGCCAGCAGCTTAAGGCAGCGCCGCTCCTACAATGAGCAGTTCTTC CASSLRQRRSYNEQFF
TRBD2 few TRBJ2-3 TRBV28 TGTGCCAGCAGTTTTGGTCTAGCGGGGGGGGTCACAGATACGCAGTATTTT CASSFGLAGGVTDTQYF
. . TRBJ1-6 TRBV18 TGTGCCAGCTCACCGGGGGTTCATTCACCCCTCCACTTT CASSPGVHSPLHF
TRBD1 . TRBJ1-1 TRBV2 TGTGCCAGCACCCGAGGTGGGACAGGGGTGAACACTGAAGCTTTCTTT CASTRGGTGVNTEAFF
TRBD2 few TRBJ2-6 TRBV19 TGTGCCAGTAGTGGCAGACTAGCGGGGGCTACCCTCTCTGGGGCCAACGTCCTGACTTTC CASSGRLAGATLSGANVLTF
. . TRBJ2-7 TRBV18 TGTGCCAGCTCAAGCAGCGGAGCCTACGAGCAGTACTTC CASSSSGAYEQYF